This T cell receptor beta chain derives from a study of beta chain features in type 1 diabetes. Germline loops: CDR1 SGHRS, CDR2 YFSETQ. There are 15 residues in the CDR3. The ends lost 4 bases at V and 5 bases at J; junction bases unmatched: 4. Each of the CD4+ naive, central memory, regulatory and stem cell-like memory populations was sorted via CD45RO/CCR7/CD25/CD127/CD95/CD27. Only a few counts were recorded for this clone. Its antigen remains unidentified. Expressed TCRB transcripts got sequenced, as all isolated RNA was reverse transcribed. Profiled with immunoSEQ multiplex PCR; TCRdb holds only in-frame clones, not every one. The sample carries 120,000 or so clones, 17% recorded once. Study-wide results and limits: Patients with Type 1 diabetes showed moderately but significantly shorter TCRB CDR3s in all four CD4+ subsets. Insertion counts at VDJ junctions were lower in type 1 diabetes patients, who also showed more deletions there.

Sequenced material: central memory CD4+ T cells from blood. The chain joins TRBV5-1 to TRBJ2-1, with 12 bases lining up with TRBD2. This clonotype originated in a young man with type 1 diabetes. The CDR3 spells CASSPWTSGDNEQFF. DNA of the CDR3: TGCGCCAGCAGCCCCTGGACTAGCGGGGACAATGAGCAGTTCTTC.